Following are 12 T cell receptor beta chains from one sample sequenced in a study of T-cell reconstitution after alpha-beta-depleted transplantation in children. The TCRbeta library was prepared with unique molecular identifiers. TCRdb passed the PCR reads through MiXCR, listing each CDR3 protein once. The sample has about 540,000 distinct CDR3 sequences, 15% to 20% seen once. The material sequenced was PBMCs from the stem cell graft donor, taken from the stem cell graft. All receptors come from a human donor who donated a stem cell graft to a child with acute lymphoblastic leukemia.

This clonotype was observed a handful of times. The chain links TRBV7-6 to TRBJ2-7; weak D call: TRBD2 (5 bases). Germline values: CDR1 SGHVS, CDR2 FNYEAQ. The germline V and J ends were trimmed by 7 bases and 3 bases, with 19 bases remaining between them. The CDR3 is made up of 15 amino acids. CDR3 bases: TGTGCCAGCACCCCGTCCCTAGCCGGAGACTACGAGCAGTACTTC. Translating it yields CASTPSLAGDYEQYF.

This clonotype has more than one count but fewer than ten. In DNA form, the CDR3 reads TGTGCCAGCAGTTTGGGTTTCGGGCCGAACACTGAAGCTTTCTTT. Encoded protein: CASSLGFGPNTEAFF. This chain connects TRBV12-3 or TRBV12-4 to TRBJ1-1; D is uncertain. With 3 bases removed from V and 1 base from J, the gap between germline ends came to 12 bases. CDR3 length: 15 residues.

This clonotype was seen only a few times. This rearrangement joins TRBV5-1 to TRBJ2-5; 12 nucleotides line up with TRBD1. V shed 7 bases, J shed 4 bases, and the junction held 5 bases outside the gene matches. This CDR3 is 14 amino acids long. Germline CDR1 and CDR2: SGHRS and YFSETQ. The CDR3 DNA reads TGCGCCAGCGGTGGGACAGGGGGCAGAGAGACCCAGTACTTC. Amino acids: CASGGTGGRETQYF.

This chain connects TRBV6-5 to TRBJ1-1; D is unresolved. Trimming shortened V by 4 bases and J by 0 bases, and 12 bases separated the two germline ends. The CDR3 consists of 15 residues. Looked up from germline, CDR1 is MNHEY and CDR2 is SVGAGI. The CDR3 region has the DNA TGTGCCAGCAGTTCCGACGGGATATTGAACACTGAAGCTTTCTTT. It yields the protein CASSSDGILNTEAFF.

This chain links TRBV5-1 with TRBJ2-5, with 13 bases fitting TRBD2. The CDR3 is 18 amino acids. With V trimmed by 4 bases and J by 3 bases, 12 bases remained unmatched. CDR1 SGHRS and CDR2 YFSETQ come from the germline V gene. The DNA for the CDR3 is TGCGCCAGCAGCCCAGGACTAGCGGGAGTTAGGGTGAAAGAGACCCAGTACTTC. Translating gives CASSPGLAGVRVKETQYF.

This clonotype came up a few times. The chain links TRBV27 to TRBJ2-7; maybe TRBD2 (5 bases). V lost 6 bases, J lost 3 bases, and 12 bases lay in between. Germline assignment: CDR1 MNHEY and CDR2 SMNVEV (reference sequence). The CDR3 extends over 13 amino acids. The CDR3 reads CASSPRGIYEQYF. As DNA, the CDR3 is TGTGCCAGCAGCCCCCGGGGTATCTACGAGCAGTACTTC.

V is TRBV6-2 or TRBV6-3 and J is TRBJ2-1, with unresolved D. Trimming left V 7 bases short and J 4 bases short, with 14 bases between. Germline lookup yields CDR1 MNHEY and CDR2 SVGEGT. This CDR3 spans 14 amino acids. CDR3 protein: CASTDMSPYNEQFF. CDR3 nucleotides: TGTGCCAGCACCGACATGTCGCCTTACAATGAGCAGTTCTTC.

The chain has TRBV19 and TRBJ2-7, with 7 nucleotides matching TRBD2. This CDR3 spans 16 amino acids. The germline gives CDR1 LNHDA, CDR2 SQIVND (reference sequence). Germline trimming cut 0 bases from V and 0 bases from J; bases unmatched to any gene: 5. The CDR3 region has the DNA TGTGCCAGTAGTATAGATCGGAGCGGGGCCTCCTACGAGCAGTACTTC. It yields the protein CASSIDRSGASYEQYF. The entire variable domain, with the rest obtained from reference TRBV19 and TRBJ2-7, is as follows: DGGITQSPKYLFRKEGQNVTLSCEQNLNHDAMYWYRQDPGQGLRLIYYSQIVNDFQKGDIAEGYSVSREKKESFPLTVTSAQKNPTAFYLCASSIDRSGASYEQYFGPGTRLTVT.

Regarding this clonotype: The germline gene is not matched at one end of the junction; a read error may be the cause. The genes are TRBV9 and TRBJ1-1; D unclear. This CDR3 contains 14 residues. CDR1 is SGDLS, CDR2 YYNGEE, per germline. DNA of the CDR3: TGTGCCACCAGCGGAGCTACAGCAAACACTGAAGCTTTCTTT. It encodes CATSGATANTEAFF. The entire variable domain, with the rest obtained from reference TRBV9 and TRBJ1-1, is as follows: DSGVTQTPKHLITATGQRVTLRCSPRSGDLSVYWYQQSLDQGLQFLIQYYNGEERAKGNILERFSAQQFPDLHSELNLSSLELGDSALYFCATSGATANTEAFFGQGTRLTVV.

The rearrangement links TRBV12-3 or TRBV12-4 to TRBJ2-4, with TRBD1 matching 10 bases. The CDR3 consists of 17 residues. Losses at the gene ends were 7 bases for V and 4 bases for J; bases not matched to a gene: 13. CDR3 in amino acids: CASTHSLRDRGKNIQYF. Written as DNA, the CDR3 is TGTGCCAGCACCCACTCGTTGAGGGACAGGGGAAAAAACATTCAGTACTTC.

This clonotype has only a few counts. CDR3 region: CSARRASTYNEQFF. The CDR3 DNA reads TGCAGTGCTAGACGGGCCTCCACCTACAATGAGCAGTTCTTC. V usage is TRBV20-1 and J usage is TRBJ2-1; D unclear. CDR1 and CDR2 from the germline V gene are DFQATT and SNEGSKA (reference sequence). The CDR3 extends over 14 amino acids. The V gene lost 2 bases and the J gene lost 2 bases, with 10 bases spanning the gap.

The chain combines TRBV20-1 with TRBJ2-3; D is unclear. The germline gives CDR1 DFQATT, CDR2 SNEGSKA (reference sequence). Trimming left V 2 bases short and J 2 bases short, with 8 bases between. There are 13 residues in the CDR3. Here the CDR3 DNA reads TGCAGTGCTAGAATCGACCACACAGATACGCAGTATTTT. The encoded protein is CSARIDHTDTQYF.